Each of the 8 T cell receptor beta chains below was sequenced from the same sample in a study of CD8 T cells in ankylosing spondylitis. TCRdb analysed the 5' RACE reads with MiXCR anew, one entry per CDR3 protein. The sample shows under 400,000 distinct CDR3 sequences, about 9.9% of them seen only once. The sequenced sample was blood, either unsorted or a sorted T cell fraction (not recorded which). These receptor sequences come from a female donor with ankylosing spondylitis or in good health (not recorded which).

At least ten counts were recorded for this clonotype. J is TRBJ1-4 and V is TRBV7-8; TRBD1 matches at 7 bases. Trimming removed 5 bases from V and 11 bases from J; junction bases left unmatched: 5. Germline CDR1 SGHVS, CDR2 FQNEAQ. This CDR3 region has 12 residues. As DNA, the CDR3 is TGTGCCAGCAGCCCAATACAGGGGAAACTGTTTTTT. Translated, it gives CASSPIQGKLFF.

There are a few counts of this clonotype. The chain carries TRBV20-1 and TRBJ1-5, with D possibly matching TRBD1 (5 bases). Germline loops: CDR1 DFQATT, CDR2 SNEGSKA (reference sequence). Trimming shortened V by 5 bases and J by 1 base, and 12 bases separated the two germline ends. The CDR3 contains 14 residues. The CDR3 coding sequence is TGCAGTGCTCGGGACTCGATGAGCAATCAGCCCCAGCATTTT. This encodes CSARDSMSNQPQHF.

V and J are TRBV5-5 and TRBJ1-5; 7 bases map to TRBD1. This CDR3 contains 15 residues. V dropped 4 bases and J dropped 4; count of bases not matched to a gene: 8. The germline V gene encodes CDR1 SGHKS and CDR2 YYEKEE (reference sequence). This chain's CDR3 is CASSTTGTENQPQHF. CDR3 in DNA: TGTGCCAGCAGCACTACCGGGACAGAGAATCAGCCCCAGCATTTT. Full variable domain (outside the CDR3, taken from reference TRBV5-5 and TRBJ1-5): DAGVTQSPTHLIKTRGQQVTLRCSPISGHKSVSWYQQVLGQGPQFIFQYYEKEERGRGNFPDRFSARQFPNYSSELNVNALLLGDSALYLCASSTTGTENQPQHFGDGTRLSIL.

This clonotype was seen a few times. The gene calls are TRBV5-1 and TRBJ2-3; 14 nucleotides line up with TRBD2. CDR3 length equals 15 residues. Germline CDR1 SGHRS, CDR2 YFSETQ. Unmatched junction bases numbered 6, after V lost 5 bases and J lost 7 bases. CDR3 DNA sequence: TGCGCCAGCAGTGGACTAGCGGGGGGTTCTAATACGCAGTATTTT. Amino acids: CASSGLAGGSNTQYF.

This clonotype showed up many times. The chain carries TRBV20-1 and TRBJ2-7, with D unclear. This CDR3 comprises 14 residues. Trimming stripped 3 bases from V and 2 bases from J, with 14 bases between. Germline V gene sequence: CDR1 DFQATT, CDR2 SNEGSKA (reference sequence). Written as DNA, the CDR3 is TGCAGTGCTAGGTTGGACGGGTGGACCTACGAGCAGTACTTC. As protein: CSARLDGWTYEQYF.

This clonotype was found many times. The genes are TRBV7-2 and TRBJ2-2; unclear D gene. The V and J ends lost 1 base and 4 bases respectively, with 7 bases between them. Germline V gene lookup returns CDR1 SGHTA and CDR2 FQGNSA. CDR3 size: 14 residues. CDR3 in amino acids: CASSLVQSTGELFF. In nucleotides, the CDR3 is TGTGCCAGCAGCTTAGTACAGAGCACCGGGGAGCTGTTTTTT.

This clonotype was observed many times. The V and J genes are TRBV5-1 and TRBJ2-3; 10 positions agree with TRBD2. The CDR3 contains 15 residues. With V trimmed by 2 bases and J by 1 base, 1 base remained unmatched. The V gene's germline CDR1 is SGHRS and CDR2 YFSETQ. For the CDR3, the DNA is TGCGCCAGCAGCTTCCTAGCGGGGGGCACAGATACGCAGTATTTT. This translates into CASSFLAGGTDTQYF.

This clonotype was picked up many times. This chain uses TRBV5-1 with TRBJ2-1; D gene unclear. CDR1 SGHRS and CDR2 YFSETQ come from the germline V gene. This CDR3 region has 15 residues. The ends were cut back, 4 bases at V and 4 bases at J, with 15 bases in the middle. CDR3 loop: CASSLKNSGYNEQFF. The CDR3 DNA reads TGCGCCAGCAGCCTCAAGAATTCCGGGTACAATGAGCAGTTCTTC.